This entry is about one T cell receptor beta chain. This record belongs to a study of control samples from healthy donors and cancer patients. TCRdb's table, derived via immunoSEQ multiplex PCR, lists solely in-frame clones and lacks some. This sample has under 200,000 clones, with just under 95% found just once. This CDR3 has 11 amino acids. Germline CDR1 reads SQVTM; CDR2 reads ANQGSEA. The receptor was derived from a woman aged 40 to 49 in good health. The sample taken for sequencing was blood. The V gene is TRBV29-1, the J gene TRBJ2-5, with D hard to call. This CDR3 is CTGLDGETQYF. The CDR3 DNA reads TGCACGGGTCTGGACGGGGAGACCCAGTACTTC.